A single T cell receptor beta chain is shown here with its context. This record belongs to a study of blood T cell repertoires in COVID-19. At the level of the study: The origin of the acute and convalescent COVID-19 samples was the United States, Italy and Spain. T cells, B-cell-depleted T cells, or PBMCs supplied cDNA or gDNA.

The V segment lost 6 bases and the J segment 5 bases; nucleotides outside the gene matches: 9. This CDR3 region has 14 residues. Germline V gene lookup returns CDR1 MRHNA and CDR2 SNTAGT. Original methodology: Estimation of nucleated cell counts was performed using reference gene primer amplification. TCRdb's table, derived via immunoSEQ multiplex PCR, lists solely in-frame clones and lacks some. V, J and clone size reflect that table, while D and trimming were determined from the DNA. The repertoire has some 33,000 clones, about 90% of them found once; the top ten carry approximately 1%. This clonotype was sampled from a man between 65 and 80 years old with active or convalescent COVID-19. The chain couples TRBV6-4 to TRBJ1-1, with 7 bases matching TRBD1. The specimen was peripheral blood. CDR3 in DNA: TGTGCCAGCAGACCACAGGGGATAGGAACTGAAGCTTTCTTT. Translating gives CASRPQGIGTEAFF.